A selection of T cell receptor beta chains follows, all from one sample in a study of radiation and T cells in renal cell carcinoma. This table comes from immunoSEQ multiplex PCR, and its TCRdb copy is limited to in-frame clones, with some not included. The table has under 150,000 clones, approximately 75% seen once. The sequencing here drew on blood, taken from a patient whose treatment included radiotherapy and nephrectomy. The receptors come from a woman aged 55 to 70 with renal cell carcinoma. Each CDR3 is given with its conserved first and last residue. The D gene is left open where the match is weak. Only some rows state a clone size, as once, few, many or a class for expanded clones.

j_call	clone_size	v_call	d_call	cdr3_aa	cdr3_nt
TRBJ1-3	NA	TRBV28	TRBD1	CATGQGEGNTIYF	TGTGCCACGGGACAGGGAGAGGGAAACACCATATATTTT
TRBJ1-1	NA	TRBV27	NA	CASSFYGQNTEAFF	TGTGCCAGCAGTTTTTACGGGCAGAACACTGAAGCTTTCTTT
TRBJ2-7	NA	TRBV19	NA	CASSIDPSGPYEQYF	TGTGCCAGTAGTATTGACCCCTCCGGGCCCTACGAGCAGTACTTC
TRBJ2-2	NA	TRBV30	NA	CATDKANTGELFF	TGTGCTACCGACAAAGCGAACACCGGGGAGCTGTTTTTT
TRBJ1-2	once	TRBV5-6	TRBD1	CASSLGLQGANGYTF	TGTGCCAGCAGCTTGGGACTCCAGGGGGCGAATGGCTACACCTTC
TRBJ2-3	NA	TRBV29-1	TRBD2	CSVVGGTSGITQYF	TGCAGCGTTGTTGGTGGGACTAGCGGAATTACGCAGTATTTT
TRBJ1-6	NA	TRBV5-4	NA	CASSLAPQGSSPLHF	TGTGCCAGCAGCTTGGCCCCGCAGGGGAGCTCACCCCTCCACTTT
TRBJ2-7	few	TRBV20-1	NA	CSVQEGLEQYF	TGCAGTGTTCAGGAGGGCCTCGAGCAGTACTTC
TRBJ2-2	NA	TRBV5-5	TRBD1	CASSLFSGTGNTGELFF	TGTGCCAGCAGCTTGTTTTCCGGGACAGGGAACACCGGGGAGCTGTTTTTT
TRBJ1-2	NA	TRBV5-1	NA	CASSQTDLRYGYTF	TGCGCCAGCAGCCAGACAGACCTACGGTATGGCTACACCTTC
TRBJ1-1	NA	TRBV7-9	NA	CASSLPGNTEAFF	TGTGCCAGCAGTCTCCCGGGGAACACTGAAGCTTTCTTT
TRBJ2-7	NA	TRBV5-1	NA	CASSLAGGETYEQYF	TGCGCCAGCAGCTTGGCCGGGGGAGAGACCTACGAGCAGTACTTC
TRBJ2-7	NA	TRBV15	NA	CATSRDEGNYEQYF	TGTGCCACCAGCAGAGATGAAGGGAACTACGAGCAGTACTTC
TRBJ2-3	NA	TRBV6-5	TRBD2	CASSYGLAGGTDTQYF	TGTGCCAGCAGTTATGGACTAGCGGGAGGTACAGATACGCAGTATTTT
TRBJ2-7	few	TRBV7-6	TRBD2	CASSNPQRDGQYF	TGTGCCAGCAGCAACCCCCAGCGGGACGGGCAGTACTTC
TRBJ2-3	NA	TRBV19	TRBD2	CASQRELADTQYF	TGTGCCAGTCAGCGGGAGTTGGCAGATACGCAGTATTTT
TRBJ2-5	NA	TRBV5-1	NA	CASSLEVKPHETQYF	TGCGCCAGCAGCTTGGAGGTTAAACCCCATGAGACCCAGTACTTC
TRBJ2-3	few	TRBV28	TRBD2	CASSSRTSGGKTKSTDTQYF	TGTGCCAGCAGTTCGAGGACTAGCGGGGGAAAGACTAAGAGCACAGATACGCAGTATTTT
TRBJ1-1	NA	TRBV7-9	NA	CASSVRGGGTEAFF	TGTGCCAGCAGCGTCAGGGGAGGGGGCACTGAAGCTTTCTTT
TRBJ1-1	NA	TRBV7-9	NA	CASSLETGRNTEAFF	TGTGCCAGCAGCTTAGAAACAGGGAGGAACACTGAAGCTTTCTTT
TRBJ2-5	NA	TRBV21-1	NA	CASSPRTHGKDQETQYF	TGTGCCAGCAGCCCTAGGACTCACGGCAAAGACCAAGAGACCCAGTACTTC
TRBJ2-6	NA	TRBV9	NA	CASSPQRGILGANVLTF	TGTGCCAGCAGCCCCCAAAGGGGGATCCTCGGGGCCAACGTCCTGACTTTC
TRBJ1-5	NA	TRBV7-2	NA	CASSPRRGWDQPQHF	TGTGCCAGCAGCCCTCGCAGGGGATGGGATCAGCCCCAGCATTTT